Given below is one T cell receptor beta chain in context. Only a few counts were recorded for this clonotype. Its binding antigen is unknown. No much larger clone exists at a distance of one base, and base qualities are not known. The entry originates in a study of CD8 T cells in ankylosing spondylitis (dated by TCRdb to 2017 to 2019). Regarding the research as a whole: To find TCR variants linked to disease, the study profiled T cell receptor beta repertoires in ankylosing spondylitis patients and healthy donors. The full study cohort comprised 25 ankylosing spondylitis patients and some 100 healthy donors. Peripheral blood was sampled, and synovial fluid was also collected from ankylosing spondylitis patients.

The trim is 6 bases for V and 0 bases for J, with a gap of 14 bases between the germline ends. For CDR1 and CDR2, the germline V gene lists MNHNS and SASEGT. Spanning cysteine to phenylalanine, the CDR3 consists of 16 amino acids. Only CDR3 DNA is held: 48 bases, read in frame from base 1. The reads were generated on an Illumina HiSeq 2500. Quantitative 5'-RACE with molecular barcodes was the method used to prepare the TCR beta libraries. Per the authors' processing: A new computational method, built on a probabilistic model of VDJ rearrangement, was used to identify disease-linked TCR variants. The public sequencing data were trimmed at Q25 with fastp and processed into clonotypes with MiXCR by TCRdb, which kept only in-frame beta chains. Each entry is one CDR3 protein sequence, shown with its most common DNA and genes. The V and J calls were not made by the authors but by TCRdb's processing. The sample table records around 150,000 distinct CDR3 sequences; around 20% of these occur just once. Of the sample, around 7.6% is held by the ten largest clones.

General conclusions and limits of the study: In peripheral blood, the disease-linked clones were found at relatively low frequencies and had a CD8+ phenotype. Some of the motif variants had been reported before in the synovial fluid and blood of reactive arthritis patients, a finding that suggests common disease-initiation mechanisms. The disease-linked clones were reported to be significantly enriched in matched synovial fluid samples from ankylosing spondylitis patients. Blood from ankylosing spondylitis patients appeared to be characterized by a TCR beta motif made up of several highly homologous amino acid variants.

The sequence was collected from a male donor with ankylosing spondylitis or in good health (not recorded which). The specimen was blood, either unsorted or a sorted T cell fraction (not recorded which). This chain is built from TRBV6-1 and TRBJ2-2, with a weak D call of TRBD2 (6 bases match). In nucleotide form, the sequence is TGTGCCAGCAGGCCCGGGGGAATTACGAACACCGGGGAGCTGTTTTTT. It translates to CASRPGGITNTGELFF.